The 25 T cell receptor beta chains given below trace back to one sample, sequenced in a study of blood T cell repertoires in COVID-19. The data were produced by immunoSEQ multiplex PCR, yet TCRdb's version contains in-frame clones alone and is incomplete. The sample lists about 210,000 clones; around 90% were seen once. Sequencing used peripheral blood. The receptors were gathered from a man aged 25 to 45 with acute or convalescent COVID-19.

The chain links TRBV6-5 to TRBJ2-7; D possibly corresponds to TRBD2 (5 bases). V shed 7 bases and J shed 5 bases, with 12 bases lying between them. Germline CDR1 and CDR2: MNHEY and SVGAGI. The CDR3 loop spans 12 amino acids. The CDR3 nucleotides are TGTGCCAGCATCGGACTTTTTAACGAGCAGTACTTC. Its protein product is CASIGLFNEQYF.

The chain employs TRBV2 and TRBJ1-1; 10 nucleotides align to TRBD1. This CDR3 contains 16 residues. Germline V lookup: CDR1 SNHLY, CDR2 FYNNEI. J gave up 7 bases and V 4 bases, and 12 bases lay outside the gene matches. CDR3 residues: CASSALRQGASIEAFF. Written as DNA, the CDR3 is TGTGCCAGCAGTGCCCTCCGACAGGGGGCGTCTATTGAAGCTTTCTTT. Using reference TRBV2 and TRBJ1-1 for the parts outside the CDR3, the full variable domain is EPEVTQTPSHQVTQMGQEVILRCVPISNHLYFYWYRQILGQKVEFLVSFYNNEISEKSEIFDDQFSVERPDGSNFTLKIRSTKLEDSAMYFCASSALRQGASIEAFFGQGTRLTVV.

The V and J genes are TRBV18 and TRBJ1-2; 9 nucleotides match TRBD1. The CDR3 extends over 15 amino acids. Per germline, CDR1 KGHSH and CDR2 LQKENI. J was trimmed by 5 bases and V by 0 bases; bases with no gene match: 4. Here the CDR3 reads CASSPPSTGGYGYTF. The CDR3 region has the DNA TGTGCCAGCTCACCACCTTCGACAGGGGGTTATGGCTACACCTTC.

The chain employs TRBV30 and TRBJ1-1; D gene ambiguous. Per the germline V gene, CDR1 is GTSNPN and CDR2 is SVGIG (reference sequence). The CDR3 is 12 residues long. The V end lost 0 bases, the J end lost 10 bases, and 12 bases lay between the germline ends. The CDR3 nucleotides read TGTGCCTGGAGTGTGACGGGTTTAATAGCTTTCTTT. Protein product: CAWSVTGLIAFF. The full variable domain, with the rest looked up from reference TRBV30 and TRBJ1-1, is SQTIHQWPATLVQPVGSPLSLECTVEGTSNPNLYWYRQAAGRGLQLLFYSVGIGQISSEVPQNLSASRPQDRQFILSSKKLLLSDSGFYLCAWSVTGLIAFFGQGTRLTVV.

This clone was counted a few times. The rearrangement uses TRBV6-5 and TRBJ1-2; the match to TRBD1 covers 9 bases. Germline V gives CDR1 MNHEY, CDR2 SVGAGI. This CDR3 region has 13 residues. V was pared by 6 bases and J by 6 bases, with 5 bases of the junction left unmatched. The CDR3 protein is CASSPTGGHGYTF. The CDR3 DNA reads as TGTGCCAGCAGCCCGACAGGGGGTCATGGCTACACCTTC.

This chain connects TRBV9 to TRBJ2-7; weak D call: TRBD2 (5 bases). The ends were cut back, 4 bases at V and 6 bases at J, with 11 bases in the middle. CDR1 is SGDLS and CDR2 is YYNGEE in the germline V gene. This CDR3 has 12 residues. CDR3 nucleotides: TGTGCCAGCAGCCGCCAGGAGGCCGAGCAGTACTTC. It is translated as CASSRQEAEQYF.

This clone was counted a single time. The V gene is TRBV11-2, the J gene TRBJ1-5; weak D call: TRBD1 (6 bases). CDR3 length equals 13 residues. Between the trimmed V and J ends, which lost 8 bases and 5 bases, there was a span of 13 bases. CDR1 and CDR2 (germline): SGHAT, FQNNGV. The CDR3 DNA sequence: TGTGCCAGCTCAAAGGGGGTTGATCAGCCCCAGCATTTT. It yields the protein CASSKGVDQPQHF.

About this clone itself: The sample has other DNA sequences that encode this CDR3 too. V is TRBV5-1 and J is TRBJ2-7, with TRBD1 identical over 8 bases. Trimming took 0 bases from V and 4 from J; bases not matched to a gene: 3. The CDR3 spans 14 residues. Germline lookup yields CDR1 SGHRS and CDR2 YFSETQ. In nucleotides, the CDR3 is TGCGCCAGCAGCTTGGGAGACAGGGGTTACGAGCAGTACTTC. It translates to CASSLGDRGYEQYF.

The rearrangement uses TRBV11-2 and TRBJ1-5, with D possibly being TRBD1 (6 bases). V was shortened by 4 bases and J by 2 bases, with 6 bases between the two germline ends. This CDR3 contains 13 residues. Per germline, CDR1 SGHAT and CDR2 FQNNGV. The CDR3 protein is CASSWTGNQPQHF. The CDR3 nucleotides read TGTGCCAGCAGCTGGACAGGCAATCAGCCCCAGCATTTT.

V gene TRBV9 combines with J gene TRBJ2-5; D remains unclear. The CDR3 totals 14 residues. Trimming removed 0 bases from V and 1 base from J, with 7 bases in between. The germline V gene has CDR1 SGDLS and CDR2 YYNGEE. The CDR3: CASSVGLSQETQYF. The CDR3 DNA sequence: TGTGCCAGCAGCGTAGGGCTCAGCCAAGAGACCCAGTACTTC.

The rearrangement uses TRBV28 and TRBJ2-7, with a possible D match to TRBD1 (6 bases). The germline V and J ends were trimmed by 7 bases and 3 bases, with 10 bases remaining between them. The CDR3 covers 12 residues. Germline V gene lookup returns CDR1 MDHEN and CDR2 SYDVKM. This CDR3 is CASKKGVYEQYF. CDR3 sequence (DNA): TGTGCCAGCAAGAAGGGGGTCTACGAGCAGTACTTC.

V and J are TRBV27 and TRBJ2-7; D may be TRBD2 (5 bases). This CDR3 is built from 14 residues. CDR1 is MNHEY, CDR2 SMNVEV, per germline (reference sequence). Between the trimmed V and J ends, which lost 6 bases and 4 bases, there was a span of 16 bases. For the CDR3, the DNA is TGTGCCAGCAGGATAGATCGACTACCGTACGAGCAGTACTTC. Translation gives CASRIDRLPYEQYF.

This clone was seen a single time. The V gene is TRBV7-9, the J gene TRBJ2-7, with a weak D call TRBD2 (6 bases). Germline assignment: CDR1 SEHNR and CDR2 FQNEAQ (reference sequence). V shed 1 base and J shed 1 base, with 14 bases lying between them. The CDR3 length is 16 residues. The CDR3 loop is CASSLEEGLGSYEQYF. In DNA form, the CDR3 reads TGTGCCAGCAGCTTAGAGGAGGGGCTTGGGTCCTACGAGCAGTACTTC.

The rearrangement links TRBV5-1 to TRBJ2-5, with TRBD2 matching over 11 bases. Germline CDR1 SGHRS, CDR2 YFSETQ. This CDR3 has 15 residues. J was trimmed by 2 bases and V by 4 bases; bases with no gene match: 4. CDR3: CASSLGTSGQETQYF. The CDR3 bases are TGCGCCAGCAGCCTAGGGACTAGCGGTCAAGAGACCCAGTACTTC.

This rearrangement joins TRBV30 to TRBJ2-7; 15 bases match TRBD2. V gave up 0 bases and J gave up 2 bases; unmatched junction bases: 5. The CDR3 runs 17 residues. The germline V gene has CDR1 GTSNPN and CDR2 SVGIG (reference sequence). CDR3 loop: CAWSVPRTSGGAYEQYF. The CDR3 bases are TGTGCCTGGAGTGTACCCCGGACTAGCGGGGGGGCCTACGAGCAGTACTTC.

The chain is built from TRBV7-9 and TRBJ1-2, with unresolved D. The CDR3 runs to 13 residues. CDR1 is SEHNR and CDR2 is FQNEAQ in the germline V gene (reference sequence). V shed 6 bases and J shed 3 bases, with 11 bases lying between them. CDR3 loop: CASRGSGDYGYTF. For the CDR3, the DNA is TGTGCCAGCAGAGGAAGCGGGGACTATGGCTACACCTTC.

The V and J genes are TRBV19 and TRBJ2-1, with D possibly being TRBD2 (6 bases). Germline assignment: CDR1 LNHDA and CDR2 SQIVND (reference sequence). The CDR3 has 14 residues. With 4 bases removed from V and 1 base from J, the gap between germline ends came to 8 bases. The CDR3 sequence is CASSNRESYNEQFF. The CDR3 nucleotides are TGTGCCAGTAGTAATCGGGAGTCCTACAATGAGCAGTTCTTC.

The chain links TRBV19 to TRBJ1-4; D remains unclear. The CDR3 loop spans 16 amino acids. V lost 6 bases, J lost 0 bases, and 14 bases lay in between. Germline assignment: CDR1 LNHDA and CDR2 SQIVND (reference sequence). The CDR3 nucleotides are TGTGCCAGTAGAAATCAACCGGGTGCAACTAATGAAAAACTGTTTTTT. It specifies CASRNQPGATNEKLFF.

The CDR3 bases are TGTGCCAGCAGCCATATAGCCCCAGGGAAGAGCTCCTACAATGAGCAGTTCTTC. Translated: CASSHIAPGKSSYNEQFF. This chain links TRBV7-9 with TRBJ2-1, with D possibly being TRBD1 (5 bases). V gave up 5 bases and J gave up 0 bases, with 20 bases separating them. The CDR3 has 18 amino acids. CDR1 SEHNR and CDR2 FQNEAQ come from the germline V gene (reference sequence).

This chain connects TRBV2 to TRBJ2-4, with 16 nucleotides matching TRBD2. The CDR3 is 18 amino acids. Looked up from germline, CDR1 is SNHLY and CDR2 is FYNNEI. Trimming cost V 4 bases and J 8 bases; bases outside gene matches: 11. The CDR3 spells CASSASGLAGGPGDIQYF. The CDR3 DNA reads as TGTGCCAGCAGTGCCTCGGGACTAGCGGGGGGGCCGGGAGACATTCAGTACTTC. Full variable domain (missing parts from reference TRBV2 and TRBJ2-4): EPEVTQTPSHQVTQMGQEVILRCVPISNHLYFYWYRQILGQKVEFLVSFYNNEISEKSEIFDDQFSVERPDGSNFTLKIRSTKLEDSAMYFCASSASGLAGGPGDIQYFGAGTRLSVL.

The rearrangement uses TRBV3-1 (or the pseudogene TRBV3-2) and TRBJ2-3, with TRBD2 matching 9 bases. The ends lost 5 bases at V and 2 bases at J; junction bases unmatched: 23. The CDR3 has 21 residues. The germline gives CDR1 LGHDT, CDR2 YNNKEL (reference sequence). Written as DNA, the CDR3 is TGTGCCAGCAGCTCCATGTTTGGGCGGGGGGGATACCCCAAATCCACAGATACGCAGTATTTT. Protein product: CASSSMFGRGGYPKSTDTQYF.

In this sample, this clone turned up many times. The V and J genes are TRBV4-1 and TRBJ1-3; D is uncertain. CDR1 MGHRA and CDR2 YSYEKL come from the germline V gene. V was trimmed by 2 bases and J by 0 bases, leaving 11 bases between them. The CDR3 sequence is 16 residues long. The CDR3 bases are TGCGCCAGCAGCCAAAACCCGGTAACCTCTGGAAACACCATATATTTT. Protein: CASSQNPVTSGNTIYF.

The chain joins TRBV6-6 to TRBJ2-7; the D gene is possibly TRBD1 (6 bases). Germline V CDR1 and CDR2: MNHNY, SVGAGI (reference sequence). The V gene lost 4 bases and the J gene lost 5 bases, with 15 bases spanning the gap. The CDR3 contains 14 residues. The CDR3 protein is CASSSLDRSHEQYF. The CDR3 DNA is TGTGCCAGCAGTTCCTTGGACAGAAGCCACGAGCAGTACTTC.

This clone was seen just once. The gene calls are TRBV30 and TRBJ2-7; 11 bases align to TRBD1. The CDR3 spans 16 residues. Looked up from germline, CDR1 is GTSNPN and CDR2 is SVGIG (reference sequence). The J segment lost 6 bases and the V segment lost 0 bases, leaving 10 bases of the junction unmatched. The CDR3 sequence: CAWSVGFGTGGLEQYF. The CDR3 nucleotides are TGTGCCTGGAGTGTAGGTTTTGGGACAGGGGGGCTCGAGCAGTACTTC.

This clone was seen just once. The chain couples TRBV11-2 to TRBJ2-1, with D possibly TRBD2 on 5 matching bases. The V gene's germline CDR1 is SGHAT and CDR2 FQNNGV. Trimming took 2 bases from V and 7 from J, leaving 12 bases between them. CDR3 length: 14 residues. The CDR3 region has the DNA TGTGCCAGCAGCTTATCCCGGGGTCAGAATGAGCAGTTCTTC. This sequence encodes CASSLSRGQNEQFF.